This T cell receptor (beta chain) was documented in a study of T cells in Graves' hyperthyroidism and ophthalmopathy. Study background: Peripheral blood samples were taken at initial diagnosis, prior to any treatment.

Using RNA transcripts as the source, TCR beta CDR3 regions were amplified. The HTBI primer set drove a first-round RT-PCR of the TCR CDR3. Each CDR3 protein gets one entry after TCRdb re-called the multiplex PCR reads with MiXCR. The table lists 500,000 to 650,000 distinct CDR3 sequences, 15% to 20% of them singletons. Exclusion criteria comprised uncontrolled infection, other autoimmune disease, pregnancy or lactation. Points on this clonotype: The target antigen is unknown.

Germline-derived CDR1 and CDR2 are MDHEN and SYDVKM. With 4 bases removed from V and 5 bases from J, the gap between germline ends came to 12 bases. The CDR3 is made up of 14 amino acids. Findings and limits, study-wide: Separation of ophthalmopathy from stable hyperthyroidism was achieved by a 13 V-J model.

Sequencing was performed on blood. The V call is TRBV28, the J call TRBJ2-1; the D is unclear. The TCR originated in a man aged 35 to 55 with Graves' ophthalmopathy. The CDR3 region has the DNA TGTGCCAGCAGTTCTTGGAGTACGAACAATGAGCAGTTCTTC. As protein: CASSSWSTNNEQFF.